This is a list of T cell receptor beta chains from one sample in a study of blood T cell repertoires in COVID-19. TCRdb's table, derived via immunoSEQ multiplex PCR, lists solely in-frame clones and lacks some. The table records 60,000 to 75,000 clones, around nine tenths of them present only once. The sequenced sample was peripheral blood. These receptor sequences come from a human donor in a cohort sampled during active COVID-19. The CDR3 runs from the conserved cysteine through the conserved F or W. A D gene is named only where the DNA matches it firmly. Expanded clones are given a class, and other clones once, few, many or no size at all.

NA TRBJ2-1 TRBV9 TRBD2 CASSVEGGRAEQFF TGTGCCAGCAGCGTAGAGGGCGGGAGAGCTGAGCAGTTCTTC
NA TRBJ2-1 TRBV3-1/TRBV3-2 TRBD2 CASSLWRGGVDNEQFF TGTGCCAGCAGCCTCTGGCGGGGGGGGGTTGACAATGAGCAGTTCTTC
once TRBJ2-1 TRBV19 NA CATSLGGDNYNEQFF TGTGCCACCTCACTAGGGGGGGATAACTACAATGAGCAGTTCTTC
once TRBJ2-1 TRBV11-3 NA CASTIAADSYNEQFF TGTGCCAGCACCATAGCGGCAGACTCCTACAATGAGCAGTTCTTC
NA TRBJ1-2 TRBV5-6 TRBD1 CASSPLSRDSPGYTF TGTGCCAGCAGCCCGTTATCCAGGGACAGCCCCGGCTACACCTTC
once TRBJ2-3 TRBV5-4 TRBD2 CASSPGTSGSGADTQYF TGTGCCAGCAGCCCCGGGACTAGCGGGAGCGGGGCAGATACGCAGTATTTT
NA TRBJ2-5 TRBV28 NA CASSLGAGDTETQYF TGTGCCAGCAGTTTAGGGGCAGGGGATACAGAGACCCAGTACTTC
NA TRBJ2-1 TRBV28 NA CASKSGTYRHEQFF TGTGCCAGCAAGTCAGGGACATATCGCCATGAGCAGTTCTTC
NA TRBJ1-6 TRBV7-9 TRBD1 CASSSRSLRDRGGGPLHF TGTGCCAGCAGCTCCAGGTCCCTCCGGGACAGGGGTGGTGGACCCCTCCACTTT
NA TRBJ2-1 TRBV5-8 TRBD1 CASSFGQVSYNEQFF TGTGCCAGCAGCTTCGGACAGGTTTCCTACAATGAGCAGTTCTTC
NA TRBJ1-1 TRBV9 TRBD1 CASSPRTGELNTEAFF TGTGCCAGCAGCCCCCGGACAGGGGAACTGAACACTGAAGCTTTCTTT
NA TRBJ2-3 TRBV2 NA CAREEGDTQYF TGTGCCAGGGAGGAGGGAGATACGCAGTATTTT
NA TRBJ2-2 TRBV28 NA CASSKLGQQNTGELFF TGTGCCAGCAGTAAACTCGGACAGCAGAACACCGGGGAGCTGTTTTTT
NA TRBJ1-2 TRBV14 NA CASSQEAGRYGYTF TGTGCCAGCAGCCAAGAAGCGGGGAGGTATGGCTACACCTTC
NA TRBJ2-1 TRBV5-6 NA CASSLGGGGSNEQFF TGTGCCAGCAGCTTGGGCGGTGGGGGCTCCAATGAGCAGTTCTTC
NA TRBJ2-1 TRBV7-8 NA CASSRGGGLLVPNEQFF TGTGCCAGCAGCCGAGGGGGAGGGCTCCTCGTACCCAATGAGCAGTTCTTC
NA TRBJ2-7 TRBV5-1 TRBD2 CASSSSTGTSASYEQYF TGCGCCAGCAGCTCCTCAACCGGGACTAGCGCCTCCTACGAGCAGTACTTC
NA TRBJ2-3 TRBV7-8 NA CASSPPADTQYF TGTGCCAGCAGCCCCCCGGCAGATACGCAGTATTTT
NA TRBJ2-5 TRBV7-7 NA CASSSRELAGETQYF TGTGCTAGCAGCTCCAGAGAACTAGCTGGCGAGACCCAGTACTTC
few TRBJ2-3 TRBV19 TRBD1 CASRMTGSDDTQYF TGTGCCAGTAGGATGACAGGGTCCGACGATACGCAGTATTTT
NA TRBJ2-2 TRBV5-1 NA CASSLREPNTGELFF TGCGCCAGCAGCTTGCGGGAACCGAACACCGGGGAGCTGTTTTTT
NA TRBJ1-2 TRBV19 NA CASSIGGQTDYGYTF TGTGCCAGTAGTATAGGGGGCCAGACAGATTATGGCTACACCTTC
NA TRBJ1-1 TRBV19 NA CASSRRGPSETEAFF TGTGCCAGTAGTCGGCGGGGACCCTCCGAGACTGAAGCTTTCTTT